The rows below give T cell receptor beta chains drawn from one sample of a study of cytomegalovirus exposure and HLA in healthy donors. The repertoire was sequenced with immunoSEQ multiplex PCR; TCRdb's copy has only in-frame clones and lacks some. The sample comprises fewer than 200,000 clones, more than 65% of which are singletons, and about 3% rests with the top ten. What was sequenced was PBMCs. The receptors were gathered from a woman between 40 and 50 years old in good health and CMV-seropositive. Each CDR3 is given with its conserved first and last residue. The order of the fields is D gene, V gene, clone size, J gene, CDR3 DNA, CDR3 protein. A D gene is named only where the DNA matches it firmly. Part of the rows lack a size; the others show once, few, many or a class for expanded clones.

TRBD1	TRBV7-8	.	TRBJ1-2	TGTGCCAGCAGCCAGACAGGGGGCGGGAGCTACACCTTC	CASSQTGGGSYTF
.	TRBV6-5	.	TRBJ1-2	TGTGCCAGCAGTTACCACAGGGAAAATAGTGGCTACACCTTC	CASSYHRENSGYTF
TRBD1	TRBV28	.	TRBJ2-3	TGTGCCAGCAGTTGGGGACAGGCAGATACGCAGTATTTT	CASSWGQADTQYF
.	TRBV11-2	.	TRBJ1-2	TGTGCCAGCAGCCCGTTCACAGGGAACTATGGCTACACCTTC	CASSPFTGNYGYTF
.	TRBV7-9	few	TRBJ2-3	TGTGCCAGCAGCCGGCCACAGGCAGATACGCAGTATTTT	CASSRPQADTQYF
.	TRBV5-1	.	TRBJ2-7	TGCGCCAGCAGCCCCGACCGTGCGGGATTCTCCTACGAGCAGTACTTC	CASSPDRAGFSYEQYF
.	TRBV6-1	.	TRBJ1-4	TGTGCCAGCAGTGAATACGGTCTAGCAGTTTCAAATGAAAAACTGTTTTTT	CASSEYGLAVSNEKLFF
.	TRBV7-6	.	TRBJ1-4	TGTGCCAGCAGCCGACTACATGGCCAAAGGACTAATGAAAAACTGTTTTTT	CASSRLHGQRTNEKLFF
TRBD2	TRBV13	.	TRBJ2-1	TGTGCCAGCAGCCCCAGGACTAGCAACAATGAGCAGTTCTTC	CASSPRTSNNEQFF
TRBD1	TRBV19	.	TRBJ1-6	TGTGCCAGTAGTATGGGACAGGGGGCCGACTCACCCCTCCACTTT	CASSMGQGADSPLHF
TRBD1	TRBV28	.	TRBJ1-4	TGTGCCAGCAGTGGGACAGGGGCGCTTAGTGAAAAACTGTTTTTT	CASSGTGALSEKLFF
.	TRBV10-2	few	TRBJ1-4	TGCGCCAGCACAGGCGCAACTAATGAAAAACTGTTTTTT	CASTGATNEKLFF
TRBD1	TRBV19	.	TRBJ1-2	TGTGCCAGTAGTATATGGGGGACAGGGGAAGGCTACACCTTC	CASSIWGTGEGYTF
TRBD2	TRBV29-1	few	TRBJ2-5	TGCAGCGTTGTGACTAGCGGGAGAGGAGAGACCCAGTACTTC	CSVVTSGRGETQYF
TRBD1	TRBV28	.	TRBJ2-3	TGTGCCAGCAGACCCGGGACAGAGCACGATACGCAGTATTTT	CASRPGTEHDTQYF
.	TRBV6-1	.	TRBJ2-7	TGTGCCAGCAGTTCACAGGTACGATACGAGCAGTACTTC	CASSSQVRYEQYF
TRBD2	TRBV7-2	.	TRBJ2-3	TGTGCCAGCAGCGAACGGACTAGCGTGGACCCCACAGATACGCAGTATTTT	CASSERTSVDPTDTQYF
.	TRBV7-2	.	TRBJ2-2	TGTGCCAGCAGCTTACACAGCAGGGGCACACCCGGGGAGCTGTTTTTT	CASSLHSRGTPGELFF
.	TRBV6-1	.	TRBJ2-7	TGTGCCAGCAGTGGTAAAACTAGAGGGGGAACCTACGAGCAGTACTTC	CASSGKTRGGTYEQYF
TRBD2	TRBV2	.	TRBJ2-6	TGTGCCAGCAGTGGTCGAGCGGGGCTCTCTGGGGCCAACGTCCTGACTTTC	CASSGRAGLSGANVLTF
TRBD2	TRBV2	few	TRBJ2-7	TGTGCCAGCAGTGCAGGGACTACCTCCTACGAGCAGTACTTC	CASSAGTTSYEQYF
TRBD1	TRBV6-6	few	TRBJ1-1	TGTGCCAGCAGCCTTGGACAGGGTGAAGCTTTCTTT	CASSLGQGEAFF
TRBD2	TRBV5-1	.	TRBJ2-6	TGCGCCAGCAGCTTGGATGGCGGGGGAGCCTCTGGGGCCAACGTCCTGACTTTC	CASSLDGGGASGANVLTF
.	TRBV19	.	TRBJ2-7	TGTGCCAGTAGTGCAACCGGGACTGCCTACGAGCAGTACTTC	CASSATGTAYEQYF
.	TRBV29-1	.	TRBJ1-1	TGCAGCGTTGGCGGCGTGGACACTGAAGCTTTCTTT	CSVGGVDTEAFF
TRBD1	TRBV5-1	few	TRBJ2-7	TGCGCCAGCAGGACGGGACAGGGGAACGAGCAGTACTTC	CASRTGQGNEQYF
TRBD1	TRBV28	.	TRBJ2-7	TGTGCCAGCAGTTTCCCGGGACAGGGGGCGGTCCGCGAGCAGTACTTC	CASSFPGQGAVREQYF
.	TRBV27	.	TRBJ1-5	TGTGCCAGCAGTTTAGACTCCGACCGTCCTCAGCCCCAGCATTTT	CASSLDSDRPQPQHF
.	TRBV28	.	TRBJ2-3	TGTGCCAGCAGTTTAATTGGCGGGCCTAGCACAGATACGCAGTATTTT	CASSLIGGPSTDTQYF
TRBD2	TRBV9	.	TRBJ2-1	TGTGCCAGCAGCCAGTTTCCGCAGACTAGCGGGTCTGTCAATGAGCAGTTCTTC	CASSQFPQTSGSVNEQFF
TRBD1	TRBV28	.	TRBJ1-2	TGTGCCAGCAGTTTAAACAGGGGTGTGGGCTACACCTTC	CASSLNRGVGYTF
.	TRBV7-3	.	TRBJ2-5	TGTGCCAGCAGCTTTAGCGGCCAAGAGACCCAGTACTTC	CASSFSGQETQYF
TRBD1	TRBV9	.	TRBJ2-7	TGTGCCAGCAGCGCTGGACAGGCTGGGGGTTGGTCGTACGAGCAGTACTTC	CASSAGQAGGWSYEQYF
.	TRBV19	.	TRBJ2-1	TGTGCCAGTAGTGGTACAGCCTTCCCCTACAATGAGCAGTTCTTC	CASSGTAFPYNEQFF
TRBD1	TRBV6-4	.	TRBJ2-3	TGTGCCAGCAGTGACGGACAGGGCAGGACGCAGTATTTT	CASSDGQGRTQYF
TRBD1	TRBV7-7	.	TRBJ2-5	TGTGCTAGCAGCAAGGACAGGATGGGTAAAGAGACCCAGTACTTC	CASSKDRMGKETQYF
TRBD1	TRBV5-6	.	TRBJ1-3	TGTGCCAGCAGACCCACAGGGGCCTTTGGAAACACCATATATTTT	CASRPTGAFGNTIYF
TRBD1	TRBV4-3	.	TRBJ1-1	TGCGCCAGCAGCCAAGATCGACAGGGATCTACTGAAGCTTTCTTT	CASSQDRQGSTEAFF
.	TRBV7-3	.	TRBJ2-1	TGTGCCAGCAGCTTAACTAGCGAGTCCTACAATGAGCAGTTCTTC	CASSLTSESYNEQFF
TRBD2	TRBV5-1	.	TRBJ2-7	TGCGCCAGCAGCTTGACTAGCGGAGTAGAGACCTACGAGCAGTACTTC	CASSLTSGVETYEQYF
.	TRBV28	.	TRBJ1-1	TGTGCCAGCAGTTTGGTTATAAGCGGGACTGAAGCTTTCTTT	CASSLVISGTEAFF
TRBD1	TRBV18	.	TRBJ2-7	TGTGCCAGCTGCCGGGACAGCTCCTACGAGCAGTACTTC	CASCRDSSYEQYF
TRBD2	TRBV7-2	.	TRBJ2-1	TGTGCCAGCAGCCTTACTAGCGACTCCTACAATGAGCAGTTCTTC	CASSLTSDSYNEQFF
.	TRBV6-5	.	TRBJ1-1	TGTGCCAGCAGACAGAACACTGAAGCTTTCTTT	CASRQNTEAFF
.	TRBV7-2	.	TRBJ2-7	TGTGCCAGCAGCACCACCTCGACAGTATCCTACGAGCAGTACTTC	CASSTTSTVSYEQYF
TRBD2	TRBV4-3	.	TRBJ2-2	TGCGCCAGCAGCAAGGGACTAGTTGGGACCGGGGAGCTGTTTTTT	CASSKGLVGTGELFF
TRBD2	TRBV6-6	.	TRBJ2-7	TGTGCCAGCAGTTATGCGACTAGCGATAGGTACGAGCAGTACTTC	CASSYATSDRYEQYF
TRBD2	TRBV14	once	TRBJ2-3	TGTGCCAGCAGCCTTATGGGACTAGCGGGAGAAGATACGCAGTATTTT	CASSLMGLAGEDTQYF